A single sample is the source of the 31 T cell receptor beta chains below, sequenced in a study of cytomegalovirus exposure and HLA in healthy donors. PCR used 60 Vbeta primers and 13 Jbeta primers. Sequenced by immunoSEQ multiplex PCR; TCRdb stores in-frame clones only, minus some. The sample contains roughly 120,000 clones, about 81% of which appear only once. Sequences were obtained from PBMCs. These receptors were obtained from a woman younger than 45 in good health and CMV-seronegative.

V usage is TRBV6-1 and J usage is TRBJ2-3; the match to TRBD1 covers 10 bases. The trim removed 4 bases at V and 3 bases at J, leaving 10 bases unmatched. The germline V gene encodes CDR1 MNHNS and CDR2 SASEGT. The CDR3 totals 17 residues. CDR3 residues: CASSVVTGGAVTDTQYF. The CDR3 coding sequence is TGTGCCAGCAGTGTGGTGACAGGGGGCGCGGTGACAGATACGCAGTATTTT.

The CDR3 sequence is CASSLGIDYGYTF. Here the CDR3 DNA reads TGTGCCAGCAGCTTGGGCATAGACTATGGCTACACCTTC. This rearrangement joins TRBV7-8 to TRBJ1-2; D not resolved. V lost 3 bases to trimming and J lost 3 bases, with 8 bases between them. CDR3 length equals 13 residues. Germline V gene sequence: CDR1 SGHVS, CDR2 FQNEAQ.

In its sample, this clone was seen a few times. CDR3 residues: CASLLQGRTGELFF. Written as DNA, the CDR3 is TGTGCCAGCCTTTTACAGGGTAGGACCGGGGAGCTGTTTTTT. The chain uses TRBV2 and TRBJ2-2; D possibly corresponds to TRBD1 (6 bases). The germline V gene encodes CDR1 SNHLY and CDR2 FYNNEI. The CDR3 length is 14 residues. The ends were cut back, 8 bases at V and 5 bases at J, with 15 bases in the middle.

This clone showed up just a few times. The chain has TRBV18 and TRBJ1-4; 7 nucleotides line up with TRBD1. V lost 3 bases, J lost 5 bases, and 6 bases stayed unmatched. The CDR3 sequence is 15 residues long. CDR1 and CDR2 (germline): KGHSH, LQKENI. The CDR3 reads CASSPTGTRNEKLFF. CDR3 DNA sequence: TGTGCCAGCTCACCGACAGGGACTCGCAATGAAAAACTGTTTTTT.

The chain combines TRBV4-2 with TRBJ2-7; D is unresolved. In germline, CDR1 is LGHNA, CDR2 YNFKEQ. Trimming took 4 bases from V and 0 from J, leaving 10 bases between them. This CDR3 spans 14 amino acids. The chain's CDR3 is CASSPGYSSYEQYF. The CDR3 nucleotides read TGTGCCAGCAGCCCCGGTTACAGCTCCTACGAGCAGTACTTC.

The V gene is TRBV19, the J gene TRBJ1-5, with 9 bases aligning to TRBD1. Germline loops: CDR1 LNHDA, CDR2 SQIVND (reference sequence). The CDR3 extends over 18 amino acids. V trimming: 7 bases; J trimming: 0 bases; junction bases outside the gene matches: 13. The CDR3 nucleotides read TGTGCCAGTACCCAAAGAGGGACAGGGCCCTATAGCAATCAGCCCCAGCATTTT. Amino acid sequence: CASTQRGTGPYSNQPQHF. The variable domain in full, with the rest retrieved from reference TRBV19 and TRBJ1-5, is DGGITQSPKYLFRKEGQNVTLSCEQNLNHDAMYWYRQDPGQGLRLIYYSQIVNDFQKGDIAEGYSVSREKKESFPLTVTSAQKNPTAFYLCASTQRGTGPYSNQPQHFGDGTRLSIL.

This clone was detected only once. The CDR3 region is CASIWGGGTDTQYF. The CDR3 DNA is TGTGCCAGCATATGGGGGGGTGGCACAGATACGCAGTATTTT. The genes are TRBV11-2 and TRBJ2-3, with 7 bases fitting TRBD2. Trimming removed 7 bases from V and 1 base from J; junction bases left unmatched: 5. The length of the CDR3 is 14 residues. Germline V gene data show CDR1 as SGHAT and CDR2 as FQNNGV.

The chain combines TRBV7-2 with TRBJ2-7; TRBD1 matches at 10 bases. V lost 5 bases to trimming and J lost 3 bases; unmatched junction nucleotides: 4. CDR3 size: 14 residues. Germline loops: CDR1 SGHTA, CDR2 FQGNSA. The CDR3 region is CASSVGQGDYEQYF. The CDR3 coding sequence is TGTGCCAGCAGCGTAGGACAGGGGGACTACGAGCAGTACTTC.

The CDR3 protein is CASSQVLLAGGTDTQYF. Written as DNA, the CDR3 is TGTGCCAGCAGCCAGGTCCTACTAGCGGGGGGCACAGATACGCAGTATTTT. This rearrangement joins TRBV5-7 to TRBJ2-3; 11 bases are shared with TRBD2. Being an ORF, TRBV5-7 has a function that is uncertain. The CDR3 covers 17 residues. Unmatched junction bases numbered 8, after V lost 4 bases and J lost 1 base.

This clone was counted at least ten times. The rearrangement uses TRBV23-1 and TRBJ1-6; TRBD1 aligns across 7 bases. TRBV23-1 is reported as an ORF; its role is uncertain. V trimming: 7 bases; J trimming: 6 bases; junction bases outside the gene matches: 12. The CDR3 is made up of 16 amino acids. CDR3 amino acids: CASIPPGQLSNSPLHF. CDR3 nucleotides: TGCGCCAGCATTCCCCCGGGACAGCTTTCTAATTCACCCCTCCACTTT.

The chain couples TRBV7-8 to TRBJ2-1; 7 bases map to TRBD1. The CDR3 sequence is 16 residues long. Germline assignment: CDR1 SGHVS and CDR2 FQNEAQ. Trimming took 1 base from V and 0 from J; bases not matched to a gene: 3. The CDR3 is CASSLEQGSSYNEQFF. The CDR3, as DNA: TGTGCCAGCAGCTTAGAACAGGGGAGCTCCTACAATGAGCAGTTCTTC.

The V and J genes are TRBV5-6 and TRBJ2-5; D is possibly TRBD2 (6 bases). The CDR3 consists of 14 residues. The germline CDR1 and CDR2 sequences are SGHDT and YYEEEE. V lost 3 bases, J lost 5 bases, and 14 bases lay in between. The CDR3 protein is CASSWGTLPETQYF. The CDR3 DNA is TGTGCCAGCAGCTGGGGGACTTTACCGGAGACCCAGTACTTC.

This clone came up once. The chain recombines TRBV7-9 with TRBJ2-1; TRBD1 might be the D (5 bases). CDR3 length: 16 residues. Trimming pared 1 base from V and 6 bases from J, leaving 16 bases between. Germline-derived CDR1 and CDR2 are SEHNR and FQNEAQ (reference sequence). The CDR3 is CASSLVSGHRGNEQFF. The CDR3 coding sequence is TGTGCCAGCAGCTTAGTATCCGGGCATAGGGGCAATGAGCAGTTCTTC.

This clone was seen only a few times. V and J are TRBV5-1 and TRBJ2-5; D possibly corresponds to TRBD1 (6 bases). Matching the DNA end better, TRBJ2-7 makes the J call doubtful. Germline CDR1 and CDR2: SGHRS and YFSETQ. This CDR3 comprises 14 residues. The CDR3 protein is CASRAARGHYEQYF. DNA of the CDR3: TGCGCCAGCAGGGCAGCCAGGGGCCATTACGAGCAGTACTTC.

This clone was detected only a few times. V is TRBV30 and J is TRBJ2-1; 8 bases are a match to TRBD2. The CDR3 is made up of 10 amino acids. CDR1 and CDR2 from the germline V gene are GTSNPN and SVGIG (reference sequence). V trimming: 3 bases; J trimming: 12 bases; junction bases outside the gene matches: 1. CDR3 DNA: TGTGCCTGGAGCGGGGGGGGGCAGTTCTTC. Residues: CAWSGGGQFF.

This clone appeared a single time. The genes are TRBV7-8 and TRBJ2-3; TRBD2 matches 15 bases. This CDR3 has 17 amino acids. CDR1 and CDR2 (germline): SGHVS, FQNEAQ. V was clipped by 5 bases and J by 3 bases; unmatched bases: 6. Here the CDR3 reads CASSPWTSGGATDTQYF. For the CDR3, the DNA is TGTGCCAGCAGCCCCTGGACTAGCGGGGGGGCGACAGATACGCAGTATTTT.

Regarding this clone: A junction boundary mismatches the germline segment, possibly from a read error. The chain combines TRBV7-9 with TRBJ1-5; D possibly corresponds to TRBD1 (6 bases). CDR1 SEHNR and CDR2 FQNEAQ come from the germline V gene (reference sequence). The CDR3 covers 15 residues. The DNA of the CDR3 is TGTGCCCGCAGCTTTGGGACAAGCATATTTTCGCCCCAGCATTTT. Translating gives CARSFGTSIFSPQHF.

This clone appeared a few times. The rearrangement links TRBV30 to TRBJ2-1; TRBD1 is a possible D gene (5 bases). The CDR3 is 12 amino acids. Trimming stripped 6 bases from V and 6 bases from J, with 12 bases between. Per germline, CDR1 GTSNPN and CDR2 SVGIG (reference sequence). This CDR3 reads CACSLTVNEQFF. The CDR3 DNA reads as TGTGCCTGCTCCCTGACAGTCAATGAGCAGTTCTTC. The full variable domain, with the rest looked up from reference TRBV30 and TRBJ2-1, is SQTIHQWPATLVQPVGSPLSLECTVEGTSNPNLYWYRQAAGRGLQLLFYSVGIGQISSEVPQNLSASRPQDRQFILSSKKLLLSDSGFYLCACSLTVNEQFFGPGTRLTVL.

The CDR3 DNA follows: TGTGCCAGCAGGGTAGGACTGATTGAAGCTTTCTTT. Encoded protein: CASRVGLIEAFF. The chain employs TRBV2 and TRBJ1-1; no definite D call. The CDR3 spans 12 residues. Trimming pared 6 bases from V and 7 bases from J, leaving 12 bases between. Germline-derived CDR1 and CDR2 are SNHLY and FYNNEI.

The V call is TRBV27, the J call TRBJ1-5, with D unclear. CDR3 length: 13 amino acids. Germline CDR1 reads MNHEY; CDR2 reads SMNVEV (reference sequence). V dropped 5 bases and J dropped 6 bases, with 11 bases sitting between them. The CDR3 is CASSAARSQPQHF. In DNA, the CDR3 is TGTGCCAGCAGTGCGGCAAGGAGTCAGCCCCAGCATTTT.

This chain joins TRBV27 and TRBJ2-3; a possible D gene is TRBD2 (5 bases). The germline gives CDR1 MNHEY, CDR2 SMNVEV (reference sequence). CDR3 length: 15 residues. Trimming left V 8 bases short and J 2 bases short, with 17 bases between. The CDR3 region has the DNA TGTGCCAGCGGAGGTGCCCCCCTTACCACAGATACGCAGTATTTT. Residues: CASGGAPLTTDTQYF.

This sequence joins TRBV18 and TRBJ1-3; 8 bases fit TRBD1. CDR3 length: 20 amino acids. V shed 4 bases, J shed 1 base, and the junction held 18 bases outside the gene matches. Germline CDR1 and CDR2: KGHSH and LQKENI. The CDR3 sequence is CASSQTGTGLYGKSGNTIYF. The CDR3 DNA follows: TGTGCCAGCTCACAAACGGGGACAGGACTTTATGGGAAATCTGGAAACACCATATATTTT.

The chain uses TRBV29-1 and TRBJ2-1; 8 bases fit TRBD1. From germline, CDR1 is SQVTM and CDR2 ANQGSEA. V trimming: 4 bases; J trimming: 5 bases; junction bases outside the gene matches: 4. CDR3 length: 13 amino acids. Here the CDR3 reads CSVAPDRDNEQFF. The DNA of the CDR3 is TGCAGCGTTGCCCCGGACAGGGACAATGAGCAGTTCTTC.

In its sample, this clone was seen a few times. The chain couples TRBV6-1 to TRBJ2-7; tentatively, D is TRBD1 (5 bases). This CDR3 has 14 amino acids. Germline loops: CDR1 MNHNS, CDR2 SASEGT. Trimming shortened V by 1 base and J by 6 bases, and 13 bases separated the two germline ends. DNA of the CDR3: TGTGCCAGCAGTGAAGACCCCTGGGGCTCCGAGCAGTACTTC. This encodes CASSEDPWGSEQYF.

This clone was recorded a few times. This chain uses TRBV18 with TRBJ2-2, with 9 bases aligning to TRBD1. The CDR3 spans 18 residues. Germline CDR1 is KGHSH and CDR2 is LQKENI. V lost 4 bases to trimming and J lost 4 bases; unmatched junction nucleotides: 13. This CDR3 is CASSLYLGQGRSTGELFF. The CDR3 DNA follows: TGTGCCAGCTCACTCTACCTGGGACAGGGCAGGTCCACCGGGGAGCTGTTTTTT.

The chain has TRBV18 and TRBJ1-1, with D possibly matching TRBD1 (6 bases). The V and J ends lost 2 bases and 6 bases respectively, with 7 bases between them. CDR1 is KGHSH and CDR2 is LQKENI in the germline V gene. The CDR3 consists of 12 residues. CDR3: CASSPKGAEAFF. Written as DNA, the CDR3 is TGTGCCAGCTCACCAAAGGGGGCTGAAGCTTTCTTT.

The chain links TRBV7-9 to TRBJ2-6; the D gene is possibly TRBD2 (5 bases). Germline-derived CDR1 and CDR2 are SEHNR and FQNEAQ (reference sequence). The CDR3 covers 16 residues. Deletions cut 4 bases from V and 6 bases from J, with 16 bases between. The CDR3 is CASSSRTDSLANVLTF. DNA of the CDR3: TGTGCCAGCAGCTCGCGGACGGACTCTTTGGCCAACGTCCTGACTTTC.

V usage is TRBV5-6 and J usage is TRBJ1-1; tentatively, D is TRBD1 (6 bases). Germline-derived CDR1 and CDR2 are SGHDT and YYEEEE. Trimming pared 4 bases from V and 4 bases from J, leaving 11 bases between. The CDR3 covers 13 residues. The CDR3 DNA reads as TGTGCCAGCAGCAAAAACAGGGCCACTGAAGCTTTCTTT. This codes for CASSKNRATEAFF.

The chain links TRBV2 to TRBJ1-2, with a possible D match to TRBD1 (5 bases). The CDR3 has 12 amino acids. V was pared by 4 bases and J by 8 bases, with 11 bases between. Germline-derived CDR1 and CDR2 are SNHLY and FYNNEI. Here the CDR3 reads CASSVPGKGYTF. The CDR3 DNA follows: TGTGCCAGCAGTGTTCCAGGGAAAGGCTACACCTTC.

This rearrangement joins TRBV9 to TRBJ2-1; TRBD2 agrees at 7 bases. Germline V lookup: CDR1 SGDLS, CDR2 YYNGEE. V gave up 3 bases and J gave up 3 bases; unmatched junction bases: 6. CDR3 length: 15 amino acids. The DNA of the CDR3 is TGTGCCAGCAGCGCTAGCGGAAACGACTACAATGAGCAGTTCTTC. Encoded protein: CASSASGNDYNEQFF.

The chain joins TRBV19 to TRBJ2-7, with D hard to call. Matching the DNA end better, TRBJ2-1 makes the J call doubtful. The CDR3 covers 12 residues. Germline V CDR1 and CDR2: LNHDA, SQIVND (reference sequence). The CDR3 sequence is CASSATDAWQFF. CDR3 DNA sequence: TGTGCCAGTAGTGCCACAGACGCATGGCAGTTCTTC.